The T cell receptor beta chain described here comes from a study of shared clonotypes between healthy human individuals. Study-level points and caveats: Relative to memory subsets, naive subsets generally showed larger estimated richness. Relative to clonotypes present in all four donors, those not shared had lower generation probabilities.

An even split of each subset's genomic DNA across several immunoSEQ plates was performed. Some 30,000 T cell genomes, or approximately 200 ng DNA, went into the sorted-subset replicate PCRs. Profiling relied on immunoSEQ multiplex PCR, and the TCRdb table lists in-frame clones only, not all of them. The sample yields about 1.5 million clones, approximately 98% seen once. Of note for this clone: Its antigen is not known.

With 4 bases clipped from V and 2 bases from J, the junction kept 4 bases outside the gene matches. CDR3 length: 13 amino acids. CDR1 SQVTM and CDR2 ANQGSEA come from the germline V gene. The chain is built from TRBV29-1 and TRBJ2-7, with 8 bases identical to TRBD1. The sequencing sample was made of naive CD4+ T cells sorted from blood. Subset specified: CD45RA+ positively selected. The receptor comes from a man aged 30 to 45 in good health. CDR3 loop: CSVARTGTYEQYF. CDR3 in DNA: TGCAGCGTTGCTCGGACAGGGACCTACGAGCAGTACTTC.